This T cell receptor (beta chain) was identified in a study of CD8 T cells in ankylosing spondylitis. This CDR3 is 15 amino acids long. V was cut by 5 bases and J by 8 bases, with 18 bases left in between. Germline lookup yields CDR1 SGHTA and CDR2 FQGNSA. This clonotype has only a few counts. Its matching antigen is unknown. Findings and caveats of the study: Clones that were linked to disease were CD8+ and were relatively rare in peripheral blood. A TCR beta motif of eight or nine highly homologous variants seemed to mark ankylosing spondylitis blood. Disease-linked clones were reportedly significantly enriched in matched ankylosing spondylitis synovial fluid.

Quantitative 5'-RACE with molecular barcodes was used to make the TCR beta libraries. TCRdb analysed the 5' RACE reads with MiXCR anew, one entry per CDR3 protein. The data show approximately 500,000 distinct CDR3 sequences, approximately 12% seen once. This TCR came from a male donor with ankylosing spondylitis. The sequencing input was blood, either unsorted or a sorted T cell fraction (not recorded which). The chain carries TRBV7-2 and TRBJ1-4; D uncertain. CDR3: CASSATWTRREKLFF. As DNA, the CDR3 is TGTGCCAGCAGCGCCACGTGGACCCGGAGGGAAAAACTGTTTTTT.